A single sample gave rise to the 15 T cell receptor beta chains below, sequenced in a study of T-cell reconstitution after alpha-beta-depleted transplantation in children. This sample's TCRbeta library carried unique molecular identifier barcodes. Each CDR3 protein gets one entry after TCRdb re-called the PCR reads with MiXCR. Of some 120,000 distinct CDR3 sequences listed, 23% were seen once; the top ten hold approximately 10%. The sequenced sample was PBMCs, mostly from graft donor cells, obtained 180 days after TCRalphabeta/CD19-depleted stem cell transplant. Receptor source: a male patient aged 2 to 9 who had a stem cell transplant for chronic granulomatous disease, so the T cells may come from the graft donor.

This clonotype was counted at least ten times. The V call is TRBV6-2 or TRBV6-3, the J call TRBJ2-7; D ambiguous. The V gene's germline CDR1 is MNHEY and CDR2 SVGEGT. The CDR3 extends over 11 amino acids. The germline V and J ends were trimmed by 3 bases and 7 bases, with 7 bases remaining between them. DNA of the CDR3: TGTGCCAGCAGTTATGGTGAGGAGCAGTACTTC. It codes for CASSYGEEQYF.

This clonotype was recorded many times. The chain recombines TRBV5-1 with TRBJ1-3, with 10 positions matching TRBD1. CDR1 and CDR2 from the germline V gene are SGHRS and YFSETQ. The CDR3 is 15 residues long. J gave up 4 bases and V 0 bases, and 1 base lay outside the gene matches. This CDR3 reads CASSLVTGGGNTIYF. CDR3 in DNA: TGCGCCAGCAGCTTGGTGACAGGGGGCGGAAACACCATATATTTT.

This clonotype was detected many times. This chain uses TRBV7-3 with TRBJ2-3; TRBD2 is a possible D gene (7 bases). Trimming removed 1 base at V and 0 bases at J, with 20 bases between. This CDR3 region has 19 residues. The germline V gene has CDR1 SGHTA and CDR2 FQGTGA. The CDR3 reads CASSLRRGERDGSTDTQYF. The CDR3 nucleotides read TGTGCCAGCAGCTTAAGGAGGGGGGAGCGGGACGGAAGCACAGATACGCAGTATTTT.

In DNA, the CDR3 is TGCGCCAGCAGCCAAGAAACGGGAGGGCCGGAGACCCAGTACTTC. It specifies CASSQETGGPETQYF. The chain employs TRBV4-1 and TRBJ2-5; 8 bases agree with TRBD2. CDR3 size: 15 residues. Trimming at V came to 0 bases and at J to 5 bases, leaving 5 bases not matched to a gene. Germline V gene lookup returns CDR1 MGHRA and CDR2 YSYEKL.

This rearrangement joins TRBV11-1 to TRBJ2-7; no reliable D call. The length of the CDR3 is 15 residues. Trimming pared 5 bases from V and 4 bases from J, leaving 18 bases between. Germline lookup yields CDR1 SGHAT and CDR2 FQDESV (reference sequence). As DNA, the CDR3 is TGTGCCAGCAGCCGCCAGTCTGTGGTGAGATACGAGCAGTACTTC. Translation: CASSRQSVVRYEQYF.

This clonotype was seen a handful of times. The CDR3 reads CSAGTSGGAGELFF. The CDR3, as DNA: TGCAGCGCCGGGACTAGCGGGGGGGCCGGGGAGCTGTTTTTT. V usage is TRBV29-1 and J usage is TRBJ2-2, with 16 bases lining up with TRBD2. Germline CDR1 SQVTM, CDR2 ANQGSEA. Trimming took 7 bases from V and 6 from J; bases not matched to a gene: 2. This CDR3 is 14 amino acids long.

The chain has TRBV5-1 and TRBJ2-1, with D unresolved. Trimming took off 1 base at V and 1 base at J, with 3 bases between the two ends. This CDR3 has 13 amino acids. Germline values: CDR1 SGHRS, CDR2 YFSETQ. CDR3 sequence reads: CASSLRSYNEQFF. In DNA form, the CDR3 reads TGCGCCAGCAGCTTGAGATCCTACAATGAGCAGTTCTTC.

This clonotype was detected ten times or more. The J gene is TRBJ2-7, the V gene TRBV6-1; the match to TRBD1 covers 10 bases. Looked up from germline, CDR1 is MNHNS and CDR2 is SASEGT. The CDR3 length is 16 residues. Trimming removed 4 bases from V and 3 bases from J; junction bases left unmatched: 9. CDR3 region: CASSGVPGTGVYEQYF. The CDR3 region has the DNA TGTGCCAGCAGTGGAGTCCCCGGGACAGGGGTCTACGAGCAGTACTTC.

This clonotype was observed at least ten times. This chain connects TRBV3-1 to TRBJ2-1; D unresolved. V dropped 6 bases and J dropped 0 bases, with 12 bases sitting between them. The length of the CDR3 is 15 residues. Germline V gene lookup returns CDR1 LGHDT and CDR2 YNNKEL (reference sequence). The CDR3 spells CASSYTRISYNEQFF. CDR3 coding DNA: TGTGCCAGCAGTTATACACGAATCTCCTACAATGAGCAGTTCTTC.

V usage is TRBV15 and J usage is TRBJ2-5; the D gene is possibly TRBD1 (6 bases). V lost 0 bases, J lost 2 bases, and 10 bases lay in between. CDR3 length equals 15 residues. Germline CDR1 LNHNV, CDR2 YYDKDF (reference sequence). The CDR3 region has the DNA TGTGCCACCAGCAGAGATCTGGACAGTCAAGAGACCCAGTACTTC. Encoded protein: CATSRDLDSQETQYF.

This clonotype was seen many times. The rearrangement links TRBV5-6 to TRBJ2-3, with D uncertain. CDR1 and CDR2 from the germline V gene are SGHDT and YYEEEE. The CDR3 contains 16 residues. Between the trimmed V and J ends, which lost 4 bases and 2 bases, there was a span of 17 bases. The CDR3: CASSKPGPIDTDTQYF. CDR3 bases: TGTGCCAGCAGCAAACCCGGACCCATCGACACAGATACGCAGTATTTT.

The genes are TRBV5-1 and TRBJ2-1, with TRBD2 identical over 7 bases. Germline V gene sequence: CDR1 SGHRS, CDR2 YFSETQ. The CDR3 runs 15 residues. V was clipped by 2 bases and J by 0 bases; unmatched bases: 2. The CDR3, as DNA: TGCGCCAGCAGCTTTGCGGGGGACTCCTACAATGAGCAGTTCTTC. Translation gives CASSFAGDSYNEQFF.

This clonotype was seen only a few times. The gene calls are TRBV7-9 and TRBJ2-7; TRBD1 might be the D (5 bases). Germline V CDR1 and CDR2: SEHNR, FQNEAQ (reference sequence). The V gene lost 5 bases and the J gene lost 4 bases, with 9 bases spanning the gap. The CDR3 totals 12 residues. Here the CDR3 reads CASSTQGYEQYF. The CDR3 DNA is TGTGCCAGCAGCACGCAGGGTTACGAGCAGTACTTC.

This clonotype has a handful of counts. A read error may account for a junction end that differs from germline. The V and J genes are TRBV29-1 and TRBJ1-2; a possible D gene is TRBD1 (6 bases). The CDR3 has 14 amino acids. CDR1 SQVTM and CDR2 ANQGSEA come from the germline V gene. CDR3 sequence: CSVEDRFEPYGYTF. CDR3 in DNA: TGCAGCGTCGAAGACAGGTTTGAACCCTATGGCTACACCTTC.

This sequence joins TRBV12-3 or TRBV12-4 and TRBJ1-3; a possible D gene is TRBD1 (5 bases). This CDR3 contains 16 residues. Between the trimmed V and J ends, which lost 6 bases and 1 base, there was a span of 16 bases. The CDR3 is CASSRGVLRSGNTIYF. As DNA, the CDR3 is TGTGCCAGCAGCCGGGGGGTCCTAAGATCTGGAAACACCATATATTTT.